A selection of T cell receptor beta chains follows, all from one sample in a study of T-cell reconstitution after alpha-beta-depleted transplantation in children. Via MiXCR, TCRdb re-called the PCR reads, giving one row per CDR3 protein. This table has 400,000 to 450,000 distinct CDR3 sequences, over 40% appearing once. This material consisted of PBMCs, taken before TCRalphabeta/CD19-depleted stem cell transplant. All receptors derive from a girl aged 2-9 years with aplastic anemia, due to receive a stem cell transplant. The CDR3 runs from the conserved cysteine through the conserved F or W. D genes are given only for firm matches. Expanded clones get a size class; other rows say once, few or many, or leave the size out.

cdr3_aa,cdr3_nt,clone_size,j_call,v_call,cdr3_length,d_call
CSADRGSGANVLTF,TGCAGTGCGGACAGGGGCTCTGGGGCCAACGTCCTGACTTTC,-,TRBJ2-6,TRBV20-1,14,TRBD1
CASSFIPALYPFSSYEQYF,TGTGCCAGCAGCTTTATTCCGGCATTATATCCCTTTAGCTCCTACGAGCAGTACTTC,many,TRBJ2-7,TRBV7-6,19,-
CSARGLDMNTEAFF,TGCAGTGCTAGAGGCCTGGACATGAACACTGAAGCTTTCTTT,many,TRBJ1-1,TRBV20-1,14,-
CASSQLGGDTEAFF,TGTGCCAGCAGCCAATTGGGCGGGGACACTGAAGCTTTCTTT,few,TRBJ1-1,TRBV3-1,14,-
CATSRVRGNIQYF,TGTGCCACCAGCAGAGTGCGAGGGAACATTCAGTACTTC,-,TRBJ2-4,TRBV15,13,-
CASSLLAGPDTQYF,TGTGCCAGCAGCTTGCTAGCGGGACCAGATACGCAGTATTTT,many,TRBJ2-3,TRBV5-6,14,TRBD2
CASSLGTGRDEAFF,TGTGCCAGCAGCTTAGGAACAGGGCGGGATGAAGCTTTCTTT,-,TRBJ1-1,TRBV7-6,14,-
CATRRGTDTYEQYF,TGTGCCACACGCCGGGGGACAGATACCTACGAGCAGTACTTC,-,TRBJ2-7,TRBV6-1,14,-
CAISLAGANYGYTF,TGTGCCATCAGTTTGGCAGGAGCTAACTATGGCTACACCTTC,many,TRBJ1-2,TRBV10-3,14,-
CASSLLSSRSNEQFF,TGTGCCAGCAGCTTGCTTTCTAGTAGATCCAATGAGCAGTTCTTC,few,TRBJ2-1,TRBV5-5,15,-
CSASVRRGTDTQYF,TGCAGTGCTAGCGTTAGGAGGGGCACAGATACGCAGTATTTT,-,TRBJ2-3,TRBV20-1,14,-
CACSLAGAGEATYEQYF,TGTGCCTGCTCCCTCGCTGGGGCGGGGGAGGCCACCTACGAGCAGTACTTC,-,TRBJ2-7,TRBV3-1,17,TRBD2
CAISGGGGPQETQYF,TGTGCCATCTCGGGAGGCGGGGGGCCTCAAGAGACCCAGTACTTC,once,TRBJ2-5,TRBV10-3,15,TRBD2
CASSFGPSPGDTQYF,TGTGCCAGCAGTTTCGGTCCTAGTCCCGGAGATACGCAGTATTTT,-,TRBJ2-3,TRBV28,15,-
CASSWTSGRLSYEQYF,TGTGCCAGCAGTTGGACTAGCGGGAGGCTTTCCTACGAGCAGTACTTC,many,TRBJ2-7,TRBV7-2,16,TRBD2
CASRTGAVNTEAFF,TGTGCCAGCAGGACAGGGGCGGTGAACACTGAAGCTTTCTTT,-,TRBJ1-1,TRBV6-4,14,TRBD1
CASSGGAGGRDSEQFF,TGTGCCAGCAGCGGAGGGGCTGGCGGGAGGGATAGTGAGCAGTTCTTC,many,TRBJ2-1,TRBV7-9,16,TRBD2
CASSPRTGARENTIYF,TGTGCCAGCAGCCCACGAACAGGGGCAAGAGAAAACACCATATATTTT,many,TRBJ1-3,TRBV7-8,16,TRBD1
CSVATGGGYGYTF,TGCAGCGTTGCTACAGGGGGCGGCTATGGCTACACCTTC,-,TRBJ1-2,TRBV29-1,13,TRBD1
CATSRDVLAGDTQYF,TGTGCCACCAGCAGAGATGTACTAGCGGGAGATACGCAGTATTTT,-,TRBJ2-3,TRBV15,15,TRBD2
CASSPTMPFAGGQHSYNEQFF,TGTGCCAGCAGTCCAACTATGCCCTTCGCAGGGGGACAGCACTCCTACAATGAGCAGTTCTTC,many,TRBJ2-1,TRBV28,21,TRBD1
CSCGRYEQYF,TGCAGTTGCGGCCGCTACGAGCAGTACTTC,-,TRBJ2-7,TRBV20-1,10,-
CASSLVQGKGTEAFF,TGTGCCAGCAGCTTGGTCCAGGGTAAGGGCACTGAAGCTTTCTTT,-,TRBJ1-1,TRBV5-4,15,-
CASSQFVEATQYF,TGTGCCAGCAGCCAATTTGTGGAGGCTACGCAGTATTTT,-,TRBJ2-3,TRBV14,13,-
CASSRGPAGTQPQHF,TGTGCCAGCTCAAGGGGCCCGGCGGGGACTCAGCCCCAGCATTTT,-,TRBJ1-5,TRBV6-1,15,-
CASSLDRRDRSSYEQYF,TGTGCCAGCAGCTTAGATCGCCGGGACAGGAGTTCCTACGAGCAGTACTTC,-,TRBJ2-7,TRBV11-3,17,TRBD1
CASRTSGRAREQYF,TGTGCCAGCAGGACTAGCGGGAGGGCGCGCGAGCAGTACTTC,few,TRBJ2-7,TRBV12-3/TRBV12-4,14,TRBD2
CASSQEWGLAGRSSYEQYF,TGCGCCAGCAGCCAAGAATGGGGGCTAGCGGGAAGGAGCTCCTACGAGCAGTACTTC,-,TRBJ2-7,TRBV4-1,19,TRBD2
CSASRSQPQHF,TGCAGTGCTAGTCGAAGTCAGCCCCAGCATTTT,few,TRBJ1-5,TRBV20-1,11,-
CASSPLGWGTGAADTQYF,TGTGCCAGCAGCCCCTTAGGGTGGGGGACAGGGGCGGCAGATACGCAGTATTTT,many,TRBJ2-3,TRBV7-8,18,TRBD1
CASSLGLAGVLNEQFF,TGTGCCAGCAGCTTGGGACTAGCGGGAGTTCTGAATGAGCAGTTCTTC,-,TRBJ2-1,TRBV13,16,TRBD2
CAGSPGTSGIGYEQYF,TGTGCCGGCAGCCCCGGGACTAGCGGGATCGGCTACGAGCAGTACTTC,-,TRBJ2-7,TRBV7-2,16,TRBD2
CASSQGVGGMNTGELFF,TGTGCCAGCAGCCAAGGAGTAGGTGGGATGAACACCGGGGAGCTGTTTTTT,once,TRBJ2-2,TRBV4-2,17,-